This TCR beta chain was identified in a study of blood T cell repertoires in COVID-19. Per the germline V gene, CDR1 is SGHRS and CDR2 is YFSETQ. With 2 bases clipped from V and 7 bases from J, the junction kept 5 bases outside the gene matches. The CDR3 runs to 13 residues. Original analysis: Nucleated cell counts were estimated from reference gene primer amplification. This table comes from immunoSEQ multiplex PCR, and its TCRdb copy is limited to in-frame clones, with some not included. That table gives V, J and clone size, and the DNA gave D and trimming. Of over 350,000 clones in the sample, 87% were seen once.

Sequences were obtained from PBMCs or T cells enriched from blood (not recorded which). The sequence derives from a woman aged 18 to 35 with acute COVID-19. The chain couples TRBV5-1 to TRBJ1-2, with 7 bases identical to TRBD1. This chain's CDR3 is CASSFEGGSGYTF. The CDR3 coding sequence is TGCGCCAGCAGCTTTGAAGGGGGCAGTGGCTACACCTTC.